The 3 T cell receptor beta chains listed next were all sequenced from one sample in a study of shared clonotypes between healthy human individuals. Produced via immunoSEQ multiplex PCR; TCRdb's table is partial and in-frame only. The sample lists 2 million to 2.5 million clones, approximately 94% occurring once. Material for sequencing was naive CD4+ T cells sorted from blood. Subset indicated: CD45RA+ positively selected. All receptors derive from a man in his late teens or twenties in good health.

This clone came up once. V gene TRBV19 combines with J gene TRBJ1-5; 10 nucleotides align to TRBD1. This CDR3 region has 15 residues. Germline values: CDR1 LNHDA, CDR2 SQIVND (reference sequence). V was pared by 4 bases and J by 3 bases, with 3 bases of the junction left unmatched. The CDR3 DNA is TGTGCCAGTAGTACCGGGACAGGGGTCAATCAGCCCCAGCATTTT. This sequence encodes CASSTGTGVNQPQHF.

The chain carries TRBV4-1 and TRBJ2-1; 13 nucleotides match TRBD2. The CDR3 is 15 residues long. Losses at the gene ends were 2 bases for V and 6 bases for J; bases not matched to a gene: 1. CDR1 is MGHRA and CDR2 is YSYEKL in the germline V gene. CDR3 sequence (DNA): TGCGCCAGCAGCCAAACTAGCGGGAGGGGCAATGAGCAGTTCTTC. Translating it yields CASSQTSGRGNEQFF.

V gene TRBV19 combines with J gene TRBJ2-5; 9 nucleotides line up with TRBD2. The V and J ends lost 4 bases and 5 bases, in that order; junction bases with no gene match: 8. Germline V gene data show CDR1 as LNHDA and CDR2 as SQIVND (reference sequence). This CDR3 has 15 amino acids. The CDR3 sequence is CASSRVKRGDETQYF. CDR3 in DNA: TGTGCCAGTAGTAGGGTGAAGCGGGGGGACGAGACCCAGTACTTC. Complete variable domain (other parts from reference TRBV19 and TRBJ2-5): DGGITQSPKYLFRKEGQNVTLSCEQNLNHDAMYWYRQDPGQGLRLIYYSQIVNDFQKGDIAEGYSVSREKKESFPLTVTSAQKNPTAFYLCASSRVKRGDETQYFGPGTRLLVL.